Sequencing of this TCR beta chain was carried out in a study of cytomegalovirus exposure and HLA in healthy donors. Vbeta (60) and Jbeta (13) primers were used in the PCR. Clones were read by immunoSEQ multiplex PCR, and TCRdb kept only the in-frame ones, dropping some. The table shows around 120,000 clones, with roughly 70% occurring only once. The length of the CDR3 is 15 residues. V shed 5 bases and J shed 7 bases, with 21 bases lying between them. The germline CDR1 and CDR2 sequences are SGHTA and FQGNSA. The rearrangement joins TRBV7-2 to TRBJ2-7; maybe TRBD2 (7 bases). The material sequenced was PBMCs. This clonotype was sampled from a woman in her fifties or sixties in good health and CMV-seropositive. Written as DNA, the CDR3 is TGTGCCAGCAGCCACAGGGACTACCAGGGCTCAGAGCAGTACTTC. This gives the protein CASSHRDYQGSEQYF.